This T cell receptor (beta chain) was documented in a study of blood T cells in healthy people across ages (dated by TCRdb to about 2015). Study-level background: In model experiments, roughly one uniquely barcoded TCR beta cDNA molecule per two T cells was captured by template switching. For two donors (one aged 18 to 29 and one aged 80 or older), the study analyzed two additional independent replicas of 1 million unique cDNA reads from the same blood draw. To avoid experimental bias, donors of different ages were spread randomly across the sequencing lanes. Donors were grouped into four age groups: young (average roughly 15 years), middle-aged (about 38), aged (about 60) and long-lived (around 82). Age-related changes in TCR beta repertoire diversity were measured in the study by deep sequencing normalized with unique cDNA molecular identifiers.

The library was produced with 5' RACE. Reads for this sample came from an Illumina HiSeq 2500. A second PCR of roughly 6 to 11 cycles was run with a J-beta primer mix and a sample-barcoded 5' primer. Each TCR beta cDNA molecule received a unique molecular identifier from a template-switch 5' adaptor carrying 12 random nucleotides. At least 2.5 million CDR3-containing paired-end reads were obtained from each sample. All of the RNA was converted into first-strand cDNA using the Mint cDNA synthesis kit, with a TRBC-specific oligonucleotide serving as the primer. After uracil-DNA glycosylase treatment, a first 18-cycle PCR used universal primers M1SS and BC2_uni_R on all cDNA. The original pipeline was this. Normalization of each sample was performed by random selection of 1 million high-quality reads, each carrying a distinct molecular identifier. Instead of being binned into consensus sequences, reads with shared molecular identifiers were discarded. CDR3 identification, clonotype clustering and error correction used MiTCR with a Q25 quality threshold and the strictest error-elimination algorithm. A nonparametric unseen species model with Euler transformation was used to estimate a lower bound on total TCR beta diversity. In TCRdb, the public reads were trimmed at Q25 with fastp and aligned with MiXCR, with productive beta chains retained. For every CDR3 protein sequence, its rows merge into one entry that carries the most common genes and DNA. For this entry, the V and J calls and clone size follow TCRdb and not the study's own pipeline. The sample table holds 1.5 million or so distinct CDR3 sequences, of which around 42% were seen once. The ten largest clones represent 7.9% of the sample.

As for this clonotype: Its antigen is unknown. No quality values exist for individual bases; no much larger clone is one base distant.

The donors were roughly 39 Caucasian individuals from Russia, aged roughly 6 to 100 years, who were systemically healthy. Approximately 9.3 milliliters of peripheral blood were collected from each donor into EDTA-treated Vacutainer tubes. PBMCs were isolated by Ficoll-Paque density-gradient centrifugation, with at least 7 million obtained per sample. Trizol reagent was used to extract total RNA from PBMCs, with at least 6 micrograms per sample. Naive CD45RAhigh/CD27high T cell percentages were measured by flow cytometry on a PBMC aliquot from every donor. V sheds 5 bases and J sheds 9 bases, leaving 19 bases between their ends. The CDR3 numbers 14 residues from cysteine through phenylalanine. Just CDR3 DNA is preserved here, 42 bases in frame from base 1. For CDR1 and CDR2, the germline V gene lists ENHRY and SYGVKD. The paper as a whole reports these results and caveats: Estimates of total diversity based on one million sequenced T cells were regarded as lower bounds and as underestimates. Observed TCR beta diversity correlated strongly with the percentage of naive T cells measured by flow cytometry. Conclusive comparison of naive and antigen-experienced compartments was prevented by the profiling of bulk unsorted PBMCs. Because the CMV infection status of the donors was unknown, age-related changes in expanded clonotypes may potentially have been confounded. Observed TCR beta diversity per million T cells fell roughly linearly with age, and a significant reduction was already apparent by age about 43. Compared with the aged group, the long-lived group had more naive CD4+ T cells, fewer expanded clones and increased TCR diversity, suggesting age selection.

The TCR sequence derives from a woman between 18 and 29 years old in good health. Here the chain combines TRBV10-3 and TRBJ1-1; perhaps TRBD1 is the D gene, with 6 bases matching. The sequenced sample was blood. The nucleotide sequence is TGTGCCATCAGTCAAGGGGGGGATACGTTTAAAGCTTTCTTT. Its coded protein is CAISQGGDTFKAFF.